Each of the 3 T cell receptor beta chains below was sequenced from the same sample in a study of cytomegalovirus exposure and HLA in healthy donors. With 60 Vbeta and 13 Jbeta primers, the PCR was carried out. The method was immunoSEQ multiplex PCR; TCRdb's version includes in-frame clones alone and lacks a portion of them. There are over 80,000 clones in the sample, with roughly 6% held by the top ten. Material for sequencing was PBMCs. The receptors originated from a girl aged 5 to 17 in good health and CMV-seropositive.

The rearrangement joins TRBV9 to TRBJ2-7; no definite D call. V lost 4 bases and J 5 bases, leaving 13 bases between the germline ends. The germline V gene has CDR1 SGDLS and CDR2 YYNGEE. The CDR3 extends over 13 amino acids. DNA of the CDR3: TGTGCCAGCAGCCCCCCCGGGTCCCACGAGCAGTACTTC. Protein product: CASSPPGSHEQYF.

This chain connects TRBV7-6 to TRBJ2-4; 9 bases are a match to TRBD1. The CDR3 loop spans 14 amino acids. Germline V gene sequence: CDR1 SGHVS, CDR2 FNYEAQ. The V segment lost 1 base and the J segment 9 bases; nucleotides outside the gene matches: 4. In DNA, the CDR3 is TGTGCCAGCAGCTTAGAACAGACAGGGGGCATTCAGTACTTC. Protein: CASSLEQTGGIQYF.

The chain uses TRBV7-9 and TRBJ2-7; 9 nucleotides match TRBD1. Germline-derived CDR1 and CDR2 are SEHNR and FQNEAQ (reference sequence). This CDR3 region has 15 residues. V trimming: 10 bases; J trimming: 7 bases; junction bases outside the gene matches: 17. The CDR3 region is CAIDKKQGAPGEQYF. The DNA for the CDR3 is TGTGCCATCGACAAGAAACAGGGGGCACCAGGGGAGCAGTACTTC.